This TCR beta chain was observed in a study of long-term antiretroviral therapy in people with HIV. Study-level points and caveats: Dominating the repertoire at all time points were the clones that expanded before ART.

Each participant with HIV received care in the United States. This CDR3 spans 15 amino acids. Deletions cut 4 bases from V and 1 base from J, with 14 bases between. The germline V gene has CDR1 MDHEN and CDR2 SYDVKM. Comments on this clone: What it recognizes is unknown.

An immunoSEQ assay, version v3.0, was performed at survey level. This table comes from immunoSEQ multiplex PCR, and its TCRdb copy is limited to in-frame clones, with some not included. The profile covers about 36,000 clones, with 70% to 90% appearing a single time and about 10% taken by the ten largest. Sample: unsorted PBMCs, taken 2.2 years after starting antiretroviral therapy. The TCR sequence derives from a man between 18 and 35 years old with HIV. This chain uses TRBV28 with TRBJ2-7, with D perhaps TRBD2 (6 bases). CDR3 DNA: TGTGCCAGCAGTTACAGGCGGGACCCTTCCTACGAGCAGTACTTC. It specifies CASSYRRDPSYEQYF.